The clone carrying this T cell receptor (beta chain) turned up a few times. J lost 6 bases, V lost 5 bases, and 3 bases had no gene match. The CDR3 covers 14 residues. Germline CDR1 and CDR2: SNHLY and FYNNEI. Among Cohort 3 donors, those recovered had two negative PCRs, clearance, or symptom resolution. These data come from a study of blood T cell repertoires in COVID-19. Per the original methods: Researchers report that nucleated cell counts were estimated from reference gene primer amplification. Assay used: immunoSEQ multiplex PCR; TCRdb lists only in-frame clones, some missing. Clone size and V and J calls were adopted from that table, with D and trimming inferred from the DNA. The sample consists of roughly 360,000 clones, about 89% of them appearing once.

The sequencing input was PBMCs or T cells enriched from blood (not recorded which). V is TRBV2 and J is TRBJ1-6; TRBD1 matches at 8 bases. This TCR was recovered from a man aged 30-40 years who had recovered from COVID-19. CDR3 region: CASSNGQGNSPLHF. CDR3 DNA sequence: TGTGCCAGCAGTAATGGACAGGGTAATTCACCCCTCCACTTT. The variable domain in full, completed from reference TRBV2 and TRBJ1-6, reads EPEVTQTPSHQVTQMGQEVILRCVPISNHLYFYWYRQILGQKVEFLVSFYNNEISEKSEIFDDQFSVERPDGSNFTLKIRSTKLEDSAMYFCASSNGQGNSPLHFGNGTRLTVT.